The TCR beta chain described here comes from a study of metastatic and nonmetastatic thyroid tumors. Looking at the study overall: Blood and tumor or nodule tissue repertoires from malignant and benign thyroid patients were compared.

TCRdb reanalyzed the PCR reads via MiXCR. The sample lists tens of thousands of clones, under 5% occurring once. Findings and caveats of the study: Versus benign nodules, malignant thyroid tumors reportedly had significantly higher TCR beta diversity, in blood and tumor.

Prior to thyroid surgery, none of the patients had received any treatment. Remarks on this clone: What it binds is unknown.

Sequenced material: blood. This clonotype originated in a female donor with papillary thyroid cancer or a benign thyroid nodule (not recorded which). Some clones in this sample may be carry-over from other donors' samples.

CDR3 loop: CATSRGLAGAIQETQYF. The DNA of the CDR3 is TGTGCCACCAGCAGGGGATTAGCGGGAGCAATCCAAGAGACCCAGTACTTC. The chain uses TRBV15 and TRBJ2-5, with 9 bases fitting TRBD2. CDR3 length: 17 residues. From germline, CDR1 is LNHNV and CDR2 YYDKDF (reference sequence). V lost 3 bases and J lost 1; bases outside the gene matches: 9.